These 27 T cell receptor beta chains were sequenced from one sample in a study of OX40 agonist ivuxolimab in advanced cancers. Here immunoSEQ multiplex PCR was the method, and the copy in TCRdb shows in-frame clones only, minus some. Of tens of thousands of clones in the sample, 65% to 85% were seen once. The source was CD4+ or CD8+ T cells sorted from blood, collected in a trial of the OX40 agonist ivuxolimab. All receptors come from an adult with an advanced solid tumor such as melanoma, head and neck, liver or kidney cancer.

The chain employs TRBV11-2 and TRBJ2-2; D remains unclear. The ends were cut back, 0 bases at V and 10 bases at J, with 9 bases in the middle. This CDR3 comprises 13 residues. The germline CDR1 and CDR2 sequences are SGHAT and FQNNGV. CDR3 protein: CASSLERVAELFF. The CDR3 bases are TGTGCCAGCAGCTTAGAACGGGTAGCGGAGCTGTTTTTT.

The rearrangement uses TRBV7-2 and TRBJ1-2; 9 bases are a match to TRBD1. CDR1 and CDR2 from the germline V gene are SGHTA and FQGNSA. With 0 bases clipped from V and 8 bases from J, the junction kept 4 bases outside the gene matches. The CDR3 consists of 14 residues. CDR3 sequence: CASSLAQGAGGYTF. CDR3 DNA: TGTGCCAGCAGCTTAGCACAGGGGGCCGGGGGCTACACCTTC.

With regard to this clone: The sample has other DNA sequences that encode this CDR3 too. The V gene is TRBV5-1, the J gene TRBJ2-1; the match to TRBD2 covers 12 bases. CDR3 length: 15 amino acids. The germline gives CDR1 SGHRS, CDR2 YFSETQ. The V gene end was trimmed by 4 bases and the J gene end by 4 bases; junction bases not matched to a gene: 3. CDR3 in amino acids: CASSLLAGGYNEQFF. Here the CDR3 DNA reads TGCGCCAGCAGCCTCCTAGCGGGAGGGTACAATGAGCAGTTCTTC.

The chain couples TRBV19 to TRBJ2-1, with 8 bases aligning to TRBD1. CDR1 is LNHDA and CDR2 is SQIVND in the germline V gene (reference sequence). J lost 6 bases, V lost 7 bases, and 5 bases had no gene match. This CDR3 spans 13 amino acids. The CDR3, as DNA: TGTGCCAGTAAACCCGACAGGGGCAATGAGCAGTTCTTC. Residues: CASKPDRGNEQFF.

The chain carries TRBV27 and TRBJ2-5; 7 nucleotides agree with TRBD2. This CDR3 is built from 14 residues. Trimming took 4 bases from V and 5 from J; bases not matched to a gene: 7. Germline V gene data show CDR1 as MNHEY and CDR2 as SMNVEV (reference sequence). This chain's CDR3 is CASSSAGARETQYF. The CDR3 coding sequence is TGTGCCAGCAGTTCTGCGGGAGCTCGGGAGACCCAGTACTTC.

This clone has a handful of counts. The chain joins TRBV5-4 to TRBJ2-7; the D gene could be TRBD1 or TRBD2 (5 bases each). CDR1 is SGHNT and CDR2 is YYREEE in the germline V gene (reference sequence). CDR3 length: 15 residues. V was clipped by 1 base and J by 3 bases, with 14 bases between them. This CDR3 reads CASSLQGVISYEQYF. The CDR3 nucleotides are TGTGCCAGCAGCTTGCAGGGAGTCATCAGCTACGAGCAGTACTTC.

V gene TRBV5-5 combines with J gene TRBJ1-4; D is uncertain. The ends were cut back, 2 bases at V and 4 bases at J, with 6 bases in the middle. In germline, CDR1 is SGHKS, CDR2 YYEKEE (reference sequence). This CDR3 has 13 amino acids. The CDR3, as DNA: TGTGCCAGCAGCTTTTCAGATAATGAAAAACTGTTTTTT. Encoded protein: CASSFSDNEKLFF.

The DNA of the CDR3 is TGTGCCAGCAGTACAGGGGGCCGTGTCGGGGAGCTGTTTTTT. Translation: CASSTGGRVGELFF. The V and J genes are TRBV6-5 and TRBJ2-2; 9 bases match TRBD1. Germline V CDR1 and CDR2: MNHEY, SVGAGI. The CDR3 has 14 residues. Trimming took 5 bases from V and 7 from J; bases not matched to a gene: 5.

The J gene is TRBJ1-2, the V gene TRBV27; 9 bases are shared with TRBD1. V lost 9 bases and J lost 6; bases outside the gene matches: 11. The CDR3 has 14 residues. Germline V gene lookup returns CDR1 MNHEY and CDR2 SMNVEV (reference sequence). The CDR3 protein is CASKPGDRADGYTF. The CDR3 nucleotides read TGTGCCAGTAAACCAGGGGACAGGGCCGATGGCTACACCTTC.

The chain employs TRBV19 and TRBJ1-4; D might be TRBD1 (5 bases). The length of the CDR3 is 15 residues. Germline CDR1 reads LNHDA; CDR2 reads SQIVND (reference sequence). Trimming stripped 3 bases from V and 2 bases from J, with 10 bases between. The CDR3 nucleotides read TGTGCCAGTAGTATTCAGGGAGGGACTAATGAAAAACTGTTTTTT. It codes for CASSIQGGTNEKLFF.

A word on this clone: One end of the junction fails to match germline, which may point to a read error. Written as DNA, the CDR3 is TGTGCCAGCAGCTACTACTCCAACACCGGGGAGCTGTTTTTT. Translated, it gives CASSYYSNTGELFF. The chain employs TRBV6-5 and TRBJ2-2; D is uncertain. Germline lookup yields CDR1 MNHEY and CDR2 SVGAGI. The length of the CDR3 is 14 residues.

The chain couples TRBV27 to TRBJ2-7, with D perhaps assigned TRBD1 or TRBD2 (7 bases each). V was pared by 4 bases and J by 5 bases, with 15 bases between. Per the germline V gene, CDR1 is MNHEY and CDR2 is SMNVEV (reference sequence). The CDR3 is 14 amino acids. The CDR3 reads CASSWEGARNEQYF. In nucleotides, the CDR3 is TGTGCCAGCAGTTGGGAGGGGGCAAGGAACGAGCAGTACTTC.

The rearrangement joins TRBV18 to TRBJ2-5; 9 nucleotides agree with TRBD2. The germline CDR1 and CDR2 sequences are KGHSH and LQKENI. The ends lost 5 bases at V and 4 bases at J; junction bases unmatched: 5. This CDR3 region has 14 residues. Written as DNA, the CDR3 is TGTGCCAGCTCAATGACTAGCGGATTAGAGACCCAGTACTTC. Encoded protein: CASSMTSGLETQYF.

The chain carries TRBV19 and TRBJ2-7; D remains ambiguous. Trimming removed 8 bases at V and 0 bases at J, with 23 bases between. The CDR3 has 17 amino acids. Per germline, CDR1 LNHDA and CDR2 SQIVND (reference sequence). The CDR3 DNA follows: TGTGCCAGTGCCCGAGGCGGCCAGGACCGTTCCTCCTACGAGCAGTACTTC. Translating gives CASARGGQDRSSYEQYF.

This clone appeared once. This chain uses TRBV19 with TRBJ2-2; TRBD1 agrees at 7 bases. The CDR3 length is 16 residues. The germline gives CDR1 LNHDA, CDR2 SQIVND (reference sequence). Losses at the gene ends were 4 bases for V and 0 bases for J; bases not matched to a gene: 5. CDR3 in DNA: TGTGCCAGTAGTACACGACAGGGCGCGAACACCGGGGAGCTGTTTTTT. It specifies CASSTRQGANTGELFF.

The CDR3 DNA sequence: TGTGCCAGCACCTATGATCGTGCGGGCAAAGAGACCCAGTACTTC. Its protein product is CASTYDRAGKETQYF. The chain combines TRBV6-6 with TRBJ2-5; a weak D match, TRBD2 (5 bases). The CDR3 length is 15 residues. V lost 7 bases, J lost 3 bases, and 18 bases lay in between. Germline V lookup: CDR1 MNHNY, CDR2 SVGAGI (reference sequence).

The chain uses TRBV6-4 and TRBJ1-3; TRBD1 is a possible D gene (5 bases). The CDR3 loop spans 13 amino acids. The germline CDR1 and CDR2 sequences are MRHNA and SNTAGT. Trimming took off 7 bases at V and 4 bases at J, with 11 bases between the two ends. This CDR3 reads CASTARGGNTIYF. The CDR3 region has the DNA TGTGCCAGCACTGCGCGGGGCGGAAACACCATATATTTT.

Details on this clone: Relative to the germline gene, one junction end is altered; a read error may explain this. The rearrangement links TRBV7-3 to TRBJ2-4; the match to TRBD2 covers 8 bases. CDR3 size: 14 residues. Germline V gives CDR1 SGHTA, CDR2 FQGTGA. Written as DNA, the CDR3 is TGTGCCAGCAGCTTAACAGCGGGGGCCGGAATTCTGTACTTC. The encoded protein is CASSLTAGAGILYF.

This clone was counted only a few times. CDR3 amino acids: CSVEDGREPTKTQYF. As DNA, the CDR3 is TGCAGCGTTGAAGACGGCCGGGAGCCTACGAAGACCCAGTACTTC. The chain combines TRBV29-1 with TRBJ2-5; tentative D call: TRBD2 (6 bases). From germline, CDR1 is SQVTM and CDR2 ANQGSEA. V lost 0 bases, J lost 6 bases, and 17 bases lay in between. The CDR3 is made up of 15 amino acids.

This clone was recorded once. The V call is TRBV7-6, the J call TRBJ1-4; 8 bases are a match to TRBD1. Germline CDR1 and CDR2: SGHVS and FNYEAQ. The CDR3 has 14 residues. V was pared by 1 base and J by 8 bases, with 3 bases of the junction left unmatched. DNA of the CDR3: TGTGCCAGCAGCTTAGGACAGGGGAACGAAAAACTGTTTTTT. Encoded protein: CASSLGQGNEKLFF.

The genes are TRBV18 and TRBJ1-1; D not resolved. Germline V lookup: CDR1 KGHSH, CDR2 LQKENI. The length of the CDR3 is 12 residues. The V and J ends lost 2 bases and 8 bases respectively, with 9 bases between them. CDR3 amino acids: CASSPAGIEAFF. The CDR3 nucleotides read TGTGCCAGCTCACCAGCGGGAATCGAAGCTTTCTTT.

The rearrangement uses TRBV9 and TRBJ1-1, with D unresolved. The CDR3 has 13 residues. V was shortened by 0 bases and J by 4 bases, with 7 bases between the two germline ends. The germline CDR1 and CDR2 sequences are SGDLS and YYNGEE. The CDR3 region has the DNA TGTGCCAGCAGCGTAGCTACTCCCACTGAAGCTTTCTTT. Protein: CASSVATPTEAFF.

This clone is labeled as medium-sized. The rearrangement links TRBV2 to TRBJ2-7, with D tentatively TRBD2 (6 bases). The CDR3 has 13 amino acids. Trimming stripped 8 bases from V and 2 bases from J, with 13 bases between. From germline, CDR1 is SNHLY and CDR2 FYNNEI. The CDR3 nucleotides are TGTGCCAGCGGGGGGACTTTCACCTACGAGCAGTACTTC. Translated: CASGGTFTYEQYF.

This clone was observed a single time. The chain employs TRBV7-8 and TRBJ2-5; 11 bases match TRBD2. This CDR3 comprises 15 residues. Germline CDR1 and CDR2: SGHVS and FQNEAQ. Trimming took 5 bases from V and 5 from J; bases not matched to a gene: 7. The CDR3 reads CASSPLAGGRETQYF. CDR3 nucleotides: TGTGCCAGCAGCCCTCTAGCGGGGGGAAGGGAGACCCAGTACTTC.

The chain couples TRBV11-3 to TRBJ2-1; the D is unclear. Germline CDR1 is SGHNT and CDR2 is YENEEA. This CDR3 region has 14 residues. The germline V and J ends were trimmed by 1 base and 7 bases, with 11 bases remaining between them. The CDR3 loop reads CASSLVGDGNEQFF. CDR3 DNA sequence: TGTGCCAGCAGCTTAGTCGGCGATGGTAATGAGCAGTTCTTC.

This sequence joins TRBV18 and TRBJ2-3; the D is unclear. Germline assignment: CDR1 KGHSH and CDR2 LQKENI. V lost 0 bases and J 1 base, leaving 11 bases between the germline ends. The CDR3 totals 16 residues. The CDR3 DNA reads as TGTGCCAGCTCACCACCGTTGGAGTACGGCACAGATACGCAGTATTTT. It translates to CASSPPLEYGTDTQYF. The complete variable domain, with remaining parts taken from reference TRBV18 and TRBJ2-3, reads NAGVMQNPRHLVRRRGQEARLRCSPMKGHSHVYWYRQLPEEGLKFMVYLQKENIIDESGMPKERFSAEFPKEGPSILRIQQVVRGDSAAYFCASSPPLEYGTDTQYFGPGTRLTVL.

The V call is TRBV19, the J call TRBJ2-1, with a possible D match to TRBD2 (6 bases). The CDR3 consists of 16 residues. The V end was cut by 0 bases, the J end by 3 bases, with 12 bases between. Germline loops: CDR1 LNHDA, CDR2 SQIVND (reference sequence). As DNA, the CDR3 is TGTGCCAGTAGTATAGACGGGACTCCCCTCTACAATGAGCAGTTCTTC. Translating it yields CASSIDGTPLYNEQFF. The whole variable domain, filled in from reference TRBV19 and TRBJ2-1, reads DGGITQSPKYLFRKEGQNVTLSCEQNLNHDAMYWYRQDPGQGLRLIYYSQIVNDFQKGDIAEGYSVSREKKESFPLTVTSAQKNPTAFYLCASSIDGTPLYNEQFFGPGTRLTVL.